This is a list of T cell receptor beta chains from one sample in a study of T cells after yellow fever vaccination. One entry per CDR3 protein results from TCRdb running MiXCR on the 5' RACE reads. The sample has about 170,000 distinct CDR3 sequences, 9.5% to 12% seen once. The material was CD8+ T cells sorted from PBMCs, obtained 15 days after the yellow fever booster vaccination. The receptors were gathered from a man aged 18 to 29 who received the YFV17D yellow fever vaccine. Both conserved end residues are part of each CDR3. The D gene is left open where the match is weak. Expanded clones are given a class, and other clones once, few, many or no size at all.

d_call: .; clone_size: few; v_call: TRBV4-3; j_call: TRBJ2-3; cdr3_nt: TGCGCCAGCAGCCAAGATAGATATTTGGATACGCAGTATTTT; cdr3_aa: CASSQDRYLDTQYF
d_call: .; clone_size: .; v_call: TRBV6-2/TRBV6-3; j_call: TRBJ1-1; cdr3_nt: TGTGCCAGCAGCTCCTCTAATTCAGACCGGGTAAGGACTTTTCCTGAAGCTTTCTTT; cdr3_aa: CASSSSNSDRVRTFPEAFF
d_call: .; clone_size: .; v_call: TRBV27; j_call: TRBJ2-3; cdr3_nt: TGTGCCAGCAGTTACTCGTTGGTGGGAGAGAGCACAGATACGCAGTATTTT; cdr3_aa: CASSYSLVGESTDTQYF
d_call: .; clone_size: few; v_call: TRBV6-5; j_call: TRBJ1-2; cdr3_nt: TGTGCCAGCACCACTGTAGGGGATGGCTACACCTTC; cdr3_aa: CASTTVGDGYTF
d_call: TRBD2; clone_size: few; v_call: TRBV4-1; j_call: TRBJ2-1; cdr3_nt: TGCGCCAGCAGCCAAGAAGGACTAGCGGCTAACAATGAGCAGTTCTTC; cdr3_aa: CASSQEGLAANNEQFF
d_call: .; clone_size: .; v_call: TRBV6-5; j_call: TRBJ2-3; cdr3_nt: TGTGCCAGCAGTTCGGGGTCTTCTCTCACAGATACGCAGTATTTT; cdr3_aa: CASSSGSSLTDTQYF
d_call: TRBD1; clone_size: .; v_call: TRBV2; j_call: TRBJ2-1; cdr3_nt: TGTGCCAGCTCCGGGACAGAGGAGCAGTTCTTC; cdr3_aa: CASSGTEEQFF
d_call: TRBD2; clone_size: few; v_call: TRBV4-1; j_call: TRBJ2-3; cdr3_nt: TGCGCCAGCAGCCAAGGTCCGGGGGGGCCGAAAGCAGATACGCAGTATTTT; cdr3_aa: CASSQGPGGPKADTQYF
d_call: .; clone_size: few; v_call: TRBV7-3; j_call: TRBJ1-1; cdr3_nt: TGTGCCAGCAGCTTATTACCCTCGAACACTGAAGCTTTCTTT; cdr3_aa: CASSLLPSNTEAFF
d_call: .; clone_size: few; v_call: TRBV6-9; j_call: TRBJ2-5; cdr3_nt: TGTGCCAGCAGTCCCCGGGACTGGAGGGAAGAGACCCAGTACTTC; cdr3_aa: CASSPRDWREETQYF
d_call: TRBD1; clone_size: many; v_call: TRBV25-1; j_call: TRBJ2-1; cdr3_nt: TGTGCCAGCAGTGCGACAGGGGGTAGGGATGAGCAGTTCTTC; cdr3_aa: CASSATGGRDEQFF
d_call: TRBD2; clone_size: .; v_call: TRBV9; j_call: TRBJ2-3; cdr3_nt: TGTGCCAGCAGCATTGGGACTAGCGGGGGGGGCACAGATACGCAGTATTTT; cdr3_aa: CASSIGTSGGGTDTQYF
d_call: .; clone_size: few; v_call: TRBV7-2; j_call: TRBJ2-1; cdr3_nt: TGTGCCAGCAGCTTAGAAGGCGGGGCGATATACAATGAGCAGTTCTTC; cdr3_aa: CASSLEGGAIYNEQFF
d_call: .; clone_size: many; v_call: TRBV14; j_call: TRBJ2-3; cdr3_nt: TGTGCCAGCAGCCAAGATCCCCGGTGGATCCGGGGCACAGATACGCAGTATTTT; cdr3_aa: CASSQDPRWIRGTDTQYF
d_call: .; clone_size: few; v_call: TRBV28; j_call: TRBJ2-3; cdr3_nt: TGTGCCAGCCTGGGCGGGACTGGATGCGAAAGATGCATAGATACGCAGTATTTT; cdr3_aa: CASLGGTGCERCIDTQYF
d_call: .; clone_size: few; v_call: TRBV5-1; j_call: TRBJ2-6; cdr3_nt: TGCGCCAGCAGCTTGAGGGCCCCTGGGGCCAACGTCCTGACTTTC; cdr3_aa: CASSLRAPGANVLTF
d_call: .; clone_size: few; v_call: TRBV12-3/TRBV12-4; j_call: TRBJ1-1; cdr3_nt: TGTGCCAGCAGTTTAGCGAGGGGTCAGGCGAACACTGAAGCTTTCTTT; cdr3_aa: CASSLARGQANTEAFF
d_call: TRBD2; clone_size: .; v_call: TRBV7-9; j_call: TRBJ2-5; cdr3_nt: TGTGCCAGCAGCTGGGGACTAGGAGAGACCCAGTACTTC; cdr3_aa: CASSWGLGETQYF
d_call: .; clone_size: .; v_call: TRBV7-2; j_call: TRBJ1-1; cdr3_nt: TGTGCCAGCACCCTGGGCACTGAAGCTTTCTTT; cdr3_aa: CASTLGTEAFF
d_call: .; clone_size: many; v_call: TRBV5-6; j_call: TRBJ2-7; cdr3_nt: TGTGCCAGCAGCTTGGGGACACCTTACGAGCAGTACTTC; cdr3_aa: CASSLGTPYEQYF
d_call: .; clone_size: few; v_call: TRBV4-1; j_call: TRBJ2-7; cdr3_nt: TGCGCCAGCAGCCCTACCCAGACAGGCCCCTACGAGCAGTACTTC; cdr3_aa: CASSPTQTGPYEQYF
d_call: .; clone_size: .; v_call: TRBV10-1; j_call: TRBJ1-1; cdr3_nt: TGCGCCAGCAGTGAGTCGACTCGGAGGGAGACCACTGAAGCTTTCTTT; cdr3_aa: CASSESTRRETTEAFF
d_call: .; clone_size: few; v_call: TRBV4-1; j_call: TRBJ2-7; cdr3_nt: TGCGCCAGCAGCCAAGAGGCCGAGGAGTTACCCTACGAGCAGTACTTC; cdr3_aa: CASSQEAEELPYEQYF
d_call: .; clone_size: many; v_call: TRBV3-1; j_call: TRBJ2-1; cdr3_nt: TGTGCCAGCAGCCAAAGTTCGGGGAATGAGCAGTTCTTC; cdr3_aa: CASSQSSGNEQFF
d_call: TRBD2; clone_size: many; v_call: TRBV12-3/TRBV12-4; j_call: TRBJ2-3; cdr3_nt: TGTGCCAGCAGTCCCGGACTAGCGGAGATCACAGATACGCAGTATTTT; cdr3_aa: CASSPGLAEITDTQYF
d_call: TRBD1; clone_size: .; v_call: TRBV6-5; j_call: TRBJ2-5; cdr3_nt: TGTGCCAGCAGCCTGGGACAGGCACATTTGGAGACCCAGTACTTC; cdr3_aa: CASSLGQAHLETQYF
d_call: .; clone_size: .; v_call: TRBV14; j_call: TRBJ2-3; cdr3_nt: TGTGCCAGCAGCCAGGTACCCTGGGCGAAAGCGCAGTATTTT; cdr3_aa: CASSQVPWAKAQYF
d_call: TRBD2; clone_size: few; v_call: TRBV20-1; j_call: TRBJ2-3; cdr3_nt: TGCAGTGCAGGGTCGCTAGCGGGGCCACTGCCTGGGGATTCGCAGTATTTT; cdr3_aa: CSAGSLAGPLPGDSQYF
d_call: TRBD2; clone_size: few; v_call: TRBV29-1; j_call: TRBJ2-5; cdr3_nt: TGCAGTGCCACCGGGACTAGCGCGGAGACCCAGTACTTC; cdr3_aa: CSATGTSAETQYF
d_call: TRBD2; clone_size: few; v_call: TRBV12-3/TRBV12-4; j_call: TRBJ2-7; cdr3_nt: TGTGCCAGCAGGGCAGGGGGACTAGCGTTCTACGAGCAGTACTTC; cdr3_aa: CASRAGGLAFYEQYF
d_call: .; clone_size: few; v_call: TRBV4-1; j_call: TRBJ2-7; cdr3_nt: TGCGCCAGCAGCCTCAAATGGGCTGACTCCTACGAGCAGTACTTC; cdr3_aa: CASSLKWADSYEQYF
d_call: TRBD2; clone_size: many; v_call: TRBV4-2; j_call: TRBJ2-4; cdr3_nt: TGTGCCAGCAGCCAACAGCCCGGGGGGGCCCAAAACATTCAGTACTTC; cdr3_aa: CASSQQPGGAQNIQYF
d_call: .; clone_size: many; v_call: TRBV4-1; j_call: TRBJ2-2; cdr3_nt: TGCGCCAGCAGTGACACCGGGGAGCTGTTTTTT; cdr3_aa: CASSDTGELFF
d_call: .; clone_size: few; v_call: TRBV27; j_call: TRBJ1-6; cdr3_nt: TGTGCCAGCAGTTCACTCGAACTTGGGTCCTATAATTCACCCCTCCACTTT; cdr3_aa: CASSSLELGSYNSPLHF
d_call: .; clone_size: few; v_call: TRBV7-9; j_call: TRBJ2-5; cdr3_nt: TGTGCCAGCCGCTCAGTCTCCCAAGAGACCCAGTACTTC; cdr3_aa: CASRSVSQETQYF
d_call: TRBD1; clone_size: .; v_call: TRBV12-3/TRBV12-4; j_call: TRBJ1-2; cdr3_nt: TGTGCCAGCAGGGGGGGGACAGTAGCCTATGGCTACACCTTC; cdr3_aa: CASRGGTVAYGYTF
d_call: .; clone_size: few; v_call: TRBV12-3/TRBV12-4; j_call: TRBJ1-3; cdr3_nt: TGTGCCAGCAGTTTCCTGAGCAGATTAAACACCATATATTTT; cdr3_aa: CASSFLSRLNTIYF
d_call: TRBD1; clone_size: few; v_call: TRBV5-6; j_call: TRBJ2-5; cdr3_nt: TGTGCCAGCAGCTTGGGACAGGGAGACCAGTACTTC; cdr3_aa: CASSLGQGDQYF
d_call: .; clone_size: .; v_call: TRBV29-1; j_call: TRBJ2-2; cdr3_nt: TGCAGCGTTGAGGAGGGAACCGGGGAGCTGTTTTTT; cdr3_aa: CSVEEGTGELFF
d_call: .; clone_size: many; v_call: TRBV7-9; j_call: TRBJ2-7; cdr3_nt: TGTGCCAGCAGCTTAGGCATAGACTCCTACGAGCAGTACTTC; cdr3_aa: CASSLGIDSYEQYF
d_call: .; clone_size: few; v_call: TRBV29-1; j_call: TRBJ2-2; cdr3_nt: TGCAGCGCAAGAAGGGCAGGGCAGAACACCGGGGAGCTGTTTTTT; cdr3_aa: CSARRAGQNTGELFF
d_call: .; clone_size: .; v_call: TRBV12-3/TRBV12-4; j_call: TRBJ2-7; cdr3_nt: TGTGCCAGCAGTCCACGGGCGAGCCAAGGACCGTACTTC; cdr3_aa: CASSPRASQGPYF
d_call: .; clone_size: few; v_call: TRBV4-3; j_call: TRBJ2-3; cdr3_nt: TGCGCCAGCAGCCAAGGCTGGGACCGGGACACAGGCCCAGATACGCAGTATTTT; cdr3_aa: CASSQGWDRDTGPDTQYF
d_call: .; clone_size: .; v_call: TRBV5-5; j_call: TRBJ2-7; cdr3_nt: TGTGCCAGCAGCTTGGTCGCCGGGGATGACTACGAGCAGTACTTC; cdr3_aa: CASSLVAGDDYEQYF
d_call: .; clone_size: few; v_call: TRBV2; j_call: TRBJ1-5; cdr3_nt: TGTGCCAGCAGTGACGAGGGGTCCAATCAGCCCCAGCATTTT; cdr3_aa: CASSDEGSNQPQHF
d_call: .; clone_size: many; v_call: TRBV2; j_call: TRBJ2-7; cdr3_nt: TGTGCCAGCAGTGAGGCCAGCGAGCAGTACTTC; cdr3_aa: CASSEASEQYF
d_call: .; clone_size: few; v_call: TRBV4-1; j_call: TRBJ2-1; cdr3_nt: TGCGCCAGCAGCCCAGGGTCCAATGAGCAGTTCTTC; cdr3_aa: CASSPGSNEQFF
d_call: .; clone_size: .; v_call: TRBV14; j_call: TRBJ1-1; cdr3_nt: TGTGCCAGCAGCCACTCATTTAAGATGTGGAGGGACCTGTTCGTTACTGAAGCTTTCTTT; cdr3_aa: CASSHSFKMWRDLFVTEAFF
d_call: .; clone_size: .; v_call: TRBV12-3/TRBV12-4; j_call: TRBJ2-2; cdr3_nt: TGTGCCAGCGGTTTTAGCACCGGGGAGCTGTTTTTT; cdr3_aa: CASGFSTGELFF
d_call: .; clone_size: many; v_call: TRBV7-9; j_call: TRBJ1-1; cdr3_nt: TGTGCCAGCAGTCCCGGGACCGGCACTGAAGCTTTCTTT; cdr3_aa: CASSPGTGTEAFF